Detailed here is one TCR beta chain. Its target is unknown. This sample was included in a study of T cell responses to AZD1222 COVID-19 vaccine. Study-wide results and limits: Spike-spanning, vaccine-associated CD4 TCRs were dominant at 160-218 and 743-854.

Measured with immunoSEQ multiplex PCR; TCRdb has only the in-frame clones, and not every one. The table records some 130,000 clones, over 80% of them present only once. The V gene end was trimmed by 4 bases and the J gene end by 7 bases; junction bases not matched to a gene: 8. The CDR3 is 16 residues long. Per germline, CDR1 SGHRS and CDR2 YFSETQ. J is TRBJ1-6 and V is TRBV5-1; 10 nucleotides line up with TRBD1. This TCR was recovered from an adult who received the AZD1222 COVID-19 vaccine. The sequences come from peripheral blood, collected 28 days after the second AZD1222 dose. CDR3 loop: CASSPDLGQGNSPLHF. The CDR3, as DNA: TGCGCCAGCAGCCCAGATCTGGGACAGGGGAATTCACCCCTCCACTTT.